One and the same sample provided the 17 T cell receptor beta chains below, sequenced in a study of regulatory T cells in long-lasting Graves disease. As for time point: persistent/refractory GD, antithyroid drugs over 5 years with positive TRAb. There was RNA extracted from PBMCs, and the TCR library was made from it. Relying on iRepertoire HTBI primers and Arm-PCR of CDR3 regions, the team built TCR beta libraries. MiXCR, applied by TCRdb to the multiplex PCR reads, yields one record per CDR3 protein. The sample holds roughly 400,000 distinct CDR3 sequences, around 20% seen once. Sequenced here: peripheral blood mononuclear cells (PBMCs), sampled when the disease was refractory, from a patient treated with antithyroid drugs. These TCRs come from a female donor with Graves disease.

The rearrangement links TRBV29-1 to TRBJ2-3; D not certain. V was clipped by 0 bases and J by 6 bases, with 7 bases between them. Per germline, CDR1 SQVTM and CDR2 ANQGSEA. This CDR3 contains 12 residues. The CDR3 region has the DNA TGCAGCGTTGAAGATGAACTGGATACGCAGTATTTT. Translation gives CSVEDELDTQYF.

This clonotype was found many times. This chain joins TRBV6-1 and TRBJ1-1; perhaps TRBD1 as D (5 bases). Germline V gene data show CDR1 as MNHNS and CDR2 as SASEGT. The V gene lost 5 bases and the J gene lost 3 bases, with 16 bases spanning the gap. CDR3 size: 15 residues. The CDR3: CASSTRGVGYTEAFF. The CDR3 region has the DNA TGTGCCAGCAGTACCCGGGGGGTAGGATACACTGAAGCTTTCTTT.

V usage is TRBV27 and J usage is TRBJ2-2; TRBD1 matches at 10 bases. The germline V gene has CDR1 MNHEY and CDR2 SMNVEV (reference sequence). V was pared by 6 bases and J by 6 bases, with 7 bases of the junction left unmatched. CDR3 length: 15 residues. In nucleotides, the CDR3 is TGTGCCAGCAGAATGACAGGGGGCGCATCCGGGGAGCTGTTTTTT. Translating it yields CASRMTGGASGELFF.

This clonotype has a count of ten or more. The V gene is TRBV5-8, the J gene TRBJ1-1; D not certain. This CDR3 is 14 amino acids long. CDR1 and CDR2 from the germline V gene are SGHTS and YDEGEE. With 0 bases removed from V and 7 bases from J, the gap between germline ends came to 13 bases. The CDR3 loop reads CASSLARLSGEAFF. The CDR3 bases are TGTGCCAGCAGCTTGGCCCGGCTCTCCGGTGAAGCTTTCTTT.

The chain is built from TRBV5-5 and TRBJ1-5, with 8 bases that match TRBD1. Germline V CDR1 and CDR2: SGHKS, YYEKEE (reference sequence). Germline trimming cut 4 bases from V and 7 bases from J; bases unmatched to any gene: 1. This CDR3 region has 12 residues. CDR3 protein: CASSGTGQPQHF. DNA of the CDR3: TGTGCCAGCAGCGGGACAGGCCAGCCCCAGCATTTT.

A remark on this clonotype: A much larger clone sits a single nucleotide away, making a read error possible. The V gene is TRBV5-4, the J gene TRBJ2-5; unclear D gene. CDR3 size: 11 residues. Germline lookup yields CDR1 SGHNT and CDR2 YYREEE (reference sequence). CDR3 sequence: CAGSSAETQYF. The CDR3 DNA is TGTGCCGGCAGCTCCGCCGAGACCCAGTACTTC.

This clonotype was picked up a small number of times. This chain joins TRBV9 and TRBJ1-1, with 12 bases matching TRBD1. The trim removed 7 bases at V and 4 bases at J, leaving 5 bases unmatched. Germline values: CDR1 SGDLS, CDR2 YYNGEE. The CDR3 is 14 residues long. CDR3 bases: TGTGCCAGCGGGGACAGGGGGCGAAGCACTGAAGCTTTCTTT. Translation gives CASGDRGRSTEAFF.

V gene TRBV6-2 or TRBV6-3 combines with J gene TRBJ2-5; D tentatively fits TRBD1 or TRBD2 (5 bases each). CDR1 and CDR2 from the germline V gene are MNHEY and SVGEGT. The germline V and J ends were trimmed by 5 bases and 4 bases, with 14 bases remaining between them. The CDR3 contains 14 residues. CDR3 bases: TGTGCCAGCAGTGAAAGGCCGAGGGGAGAGACCCAGTACTTC. It encodes CASSERPRGETQYF.

Note on this clonotype: Just one base apart from a much larger clone, this may be a read error. The V gene is TRBV12-3 or TRBV12-4, the J gene TRBJ2-2, with TRBD2 as a possible D gene (6 bases). The CDR3 runs 16 residues. CDR3 DNA: TGTGCCAGCAGTTTAGGGTGGGCGGGATCCACCGGGGAGCTGTCTTTT. It translates to CASSLGWAGSTGELSF.

The rearrangement links TRBV20-1 to TRBJ1-2; the D is unclear. The V end lost 0 bases, the J end lost 8 bases, and 16 bases lay between the germline ends. Germline-derived CDR1 and CDR2 are DFQATT and SNEGSKA (reference sequence). CDR3 length: 14 residues. The CDR3 nucleotides are TGCAGTGCTAGAGACCCCCAACTCATCGTGGGCTACACCTTC. It encodes CSARDPQLIVGYTF.

This clonotype came up a few times. V and J are TRBV5-1 and TRBJ2-5; 7 bases line up with TRBD2. Germline lookup yields CDR1 SGHRS and CDR2 YFSETQ. This CDR3 is 15 amino acids long. Trimming took 4 bases from V and 3 from J; bases not matched to a gene: 9. CDR3 amino acids: CASSPVGGRKETQYF. CDR3 sequence (DNA): TGCGCCAGCAGCCCGGTGGGAGGGCGAAAAGAGACCCAGTACTTC.

This clonotype was seen many times. The chain carries TRBV28 and TRBJ2-2; D possibly matches TRBD1 or TRBD2 (7 bases each). Trimming removed 11 bases from V and 2 bases from J, with 21 bases in between. The CDR3 contains 16 residues. Per the germline V gene, CDR1 is MDHEN and CDR2 is SYDVKM. CDR3 in amino acids: CASNQGGTANTGELFF. The CDR3 DNA follows: TGTGCCTCCAATCAGGGGGGGACGGCTAACACCGGGGAGCTGTTTTTT.

This chain joins TRBV25-1 and TRBJ1-6, with unresolved D. CDR3 size: 13 residues. V dropped 4 bases and J dropped 4 bases, with 5 bases sitting between them. Germline assignment: CDR1 MGHDK and CDR2 SYGVNS. CDR3 amino acids: CASSGGYNSPLHF. The CDR3, as DNA: TGTGCCAGCAGTGGAGGGTATAATTCACCCCTCCACTTT.

This clonotype was observed a few times. V is TRBV14 and J is TRBJ2-2; D remains ambiguous. The V gene's germline CDR1 is SGHDN and CDR2 FVKESK. The CDR3 extends over 17 amino acids. The germline V and J ends were trimmed by 1 base and 4 bases, with 16 bases remaining between them. The CDR3 nucleotides are TGTGCCAGCAGCCAAGTCAGTGTCTCCCCTACCACCGGGGAGCTGTTTTTT. Amino acids: CASSQVSVSPTTGELFF.

The V and J genes are TRBV12-3 or TRBV12-4 and TRBJ1-1; 10 bases are a match to TRBD1. V was pared by 6 bases and J by 2 bases, with 6 bases of the junction left unmatched. The CDR3 has 15 amino acids. CDR3 in DNA: TGTGCCAGCAGAACCGGGACAGGGGCAAACACTGAAGCTTTCTTT. Protein sequence: CASRTGTGANTEAFF.

The genes are TRBV7-9 and TRBJ2-5; 7 positions match TRBD2. The CDR3 runs 16 residues. CDR1 and CDR2 from the germline V gene are SEHNR and FQNEAQ (reference sequence). Trimming cost V 4 bases and J 5 bases; bases outside gene matches: 13. This CDR3 is CASSSYTPAGVETQYF. The DNA of the CDR3 is TGTGCCAGCAGCTCTTATACTCCTGCGGGGGTTGAGACCCAGTACTTC.

The chain recombines TRBV6-1 with TRBJ2-4; 11 positions match TRBD1. Germline CDR1 MNHNS, CDR2 SASEGT. V shed 5 bases and J 10 bases; nucleotides not matched to a gene: 7. The CDR3 is 14 amino acids. CDR3 protein: CASSPPGQGDIQYF. In nucleotides, the CDR3 is TGTGCCAGCAGTCCTCCGGGACAGGGGGATATTCAGTACTTC.